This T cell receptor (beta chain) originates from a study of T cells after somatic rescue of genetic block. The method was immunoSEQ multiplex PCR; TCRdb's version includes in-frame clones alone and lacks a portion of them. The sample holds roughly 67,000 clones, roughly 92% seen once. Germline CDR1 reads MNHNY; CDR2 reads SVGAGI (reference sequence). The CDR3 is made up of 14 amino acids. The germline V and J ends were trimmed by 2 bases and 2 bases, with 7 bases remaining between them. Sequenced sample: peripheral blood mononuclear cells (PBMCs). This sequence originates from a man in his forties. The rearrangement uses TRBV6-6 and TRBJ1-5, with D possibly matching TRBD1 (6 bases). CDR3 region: CASSYAGGNQPQHF. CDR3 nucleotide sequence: TGTGCCAGCAGTTACGCAGGGGGCAATCAGCCCCAGCATTTT.